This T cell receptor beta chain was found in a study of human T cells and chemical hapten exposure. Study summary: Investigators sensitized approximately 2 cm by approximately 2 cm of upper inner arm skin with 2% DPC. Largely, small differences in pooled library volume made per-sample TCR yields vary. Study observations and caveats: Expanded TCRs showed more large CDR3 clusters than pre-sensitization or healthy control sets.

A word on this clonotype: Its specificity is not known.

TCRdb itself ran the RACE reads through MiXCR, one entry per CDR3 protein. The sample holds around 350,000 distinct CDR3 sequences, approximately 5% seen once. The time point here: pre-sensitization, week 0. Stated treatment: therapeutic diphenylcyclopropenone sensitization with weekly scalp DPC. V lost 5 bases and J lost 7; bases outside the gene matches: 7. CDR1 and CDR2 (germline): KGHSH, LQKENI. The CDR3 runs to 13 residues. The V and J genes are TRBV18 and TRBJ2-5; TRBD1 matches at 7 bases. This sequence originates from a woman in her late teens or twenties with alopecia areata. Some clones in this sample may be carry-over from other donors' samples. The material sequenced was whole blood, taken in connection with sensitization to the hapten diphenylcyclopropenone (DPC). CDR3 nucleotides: TGTGCCAGCTCATCGACAGGGAGCGGGACCCAGTACTTC. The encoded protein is CASSSTGSGTQYF.